This T cell receptor beta chain was documented in a study of regulatory T cells in long-lasting Graves disease. Arm-PCR with iRepertoire HTBI primers amplified the CDR3 regions for these TCR beta libraries. Authors' processing steps: Analysis of the samples identified more than 60 TRBV and 12 to 15 TRBJ segments. TCRdb reprocessed the multiplex PCR reads with MiXCR, giving one entry per CDR3 protein. These V and J calls derive from TCRdb rather than the authors' analysis. The repertoire holds almost 350,000 distinct CDR3 sequences, with 15% to 20% as singletons. Time point in this sample: persistent/refractory GD, antithyroid drugs over 5 years with positive TRAb. The TCR library was made from RNA that had been extracted from PBMCs in TRIzol. CDR3 length: 16 amino acids. Trimming shortened V by 2 bases and J by 3 bases, and 17 bases separated the two germline ends. Germline assignment: CDR1 LNHDA and CDR2 SQIVND (reference sequence).

This receptor was obtained from a female donor with Graves disease. Sample: peripheral blood mononuclear cells (PBMCs), taken when the disease was refractory, from a patient treated with antithyroid drugs. V usage is TRBV19 and J usage is TRBJ2-7, with TRBD1 as a possible D gene (5 bases). CDR3 loop: CASSIRQHGLDYEQYF. In DNA form, the CDR3 reads TGTGCCAGTAGTATAAGACAGCACGGCCTAGACTACGAGCAGTACTTC.